A single sample gave rise to the 13 T cell receptor beta chains below, sequenced in a study of T cell responses to AZD1222 COVID-19 vaccine (TCRdb year 2021). Per the publication, the time point label means: baseline before first vaccination. Library creation used the immunoSEQ multiplex PCR assay. What TCRdb holds here is the immuneACCESS table cut down to in-frame rearrangements. Part of the clones is not present; checked against another copy, under half of the missing clones reflect an unresolved V gene, and the others are unexplained. The sample records about 170,000 clones, around 90% of which are singletons. 1.6% of the sample is taken by the ten largest. Sequencing used peripheral blood, obtained on day 0 of AZD1222 vaccination. These receptors originate from an adult in good health.

V gene TRBV24-1 combines with J gene TRBJ2-1; D is ambiguous. The CDR3 consists of 12 residues. CDR1 is KGHDR and CDR2 is SFDVKD in the germline V gene. V shed 3 bases and J shed 10 bases, with 9 bases lying between them. This chain's CDR3 is CATSDRTGEQFF. CDR3 bases: TGTGCCACCAGTGATCGCACCGGGGAGCAGTTCTTC.

The chain is built from TRBV3-1 (or the pseudogene TRBV3-2) and TRBJ2-5; 11 bases fit TRBD2. There are 15 residues in the CDR3. V lost 4 bases, J lost 2 bases, and 3 bases stayed unmatched. The germline gives CDR1 LGHDT, CDR2 YNNKEL (reference sequence). The CDR3 sequence: CASSLGTSGQETQYF. DNA for the CDR3: TGTGCCAGCAGCCTCGGGACTAGCGGACAAGAGACCCAGTACTTC.

This clone has more than one count but fewer than ten. The chain couples TRBV4-1 to TRBJ2-7, with 8 nucleotides matching TRBD1. The CDR3 length is 18 residues. After removal of 0 bases from V and 5 bases from J, the junction contained 15 bases not matched to a gene. Germline lookup yields CDR1 MGHRA and CDR2 YSYEKL. The CDR3 sequence: CASSQDWVRTGRIHEQYF. The CDR3 DNA reads as TGCGCCAGCAGCCAAGATTGGGTCCGGACAGGGAGGATACACGAGCAGTACTTC.

The chain uses TRBV18 and TRBJ1-3; a weak D match, TRBD1 (5 bases). V shed 8 bases and J shed 0 bases, with 14 bases lying between them. The CDR3 is 15 amino acids. Germline CDR1 and CDR2: KGHSH and LQKENI. The CDR3 reads CASRDQGRSGNTIYF. CDR3 DNA sequence: TGTGCCAGCCGGGACCAAGGCCGCTCTGGAAACACCATATATTTT.

The chain links TRBV27 to TRBJ1-5; tentatively, D is TRBD1 (5 bases). V was cut by 2 bases and J by 3 bases, with 8 bases left in between. CDR1 MNHEY and CDR2 SMNVEV come from the germline V gene (reference sequence). The CDR3 is made up of 14 amino acids. Here the CDR3 reads CASSLRGHNQPQHF. In DNA form, the CDR3 reads TGTGCCAGCAGTTTAAGGGGCCACAATCAGCCCCAGCATTTT.

This chain uses TRBV4-2 with TRBJ1-5, with no clear D. V was cut by 3 bases and J by 4 bases, with 10 bases left in between. Germline assignment: CDR1 LGHNA and CDR2 YNFKEQ. The CDR3 covers 14 residues. Here the CDR3 reads CASSQRSVNQPQHF. For the CDR3, the DNA is TGTGCCAGCAGCCAGAGGTCCGTAAATCAGCCCCAGCATTTT.

The genes are TRBV3-1 (or the pseudogene TRBV3-2) and TRBJ1-2, with 8 bases aligning to TRBD1. V was pared by 4 bases and J by 5 bases, with 3 bases of the junction left unmatched. This CDR3 is built from 13 residues. Germline V gives CDR1 LGHDT, CDR2 YNNKEL (reference sequence). CDR3 region: CASSRTGSYGYTF. The DNA of the CDR3 is TGTGCCAGCAGCCGGACAGGGTCTTATGGCTACACCTTC.

The CDR3 protein is CASREGVTNEKLFF. The CDR3 nucleotides read TGTGCCAGCAGGGAGGGAGTAACTAATGAAAAACTGTTTTTT. V and J are TRBV6-5 and TRBJ1-4; the D is unclear. The germline gives CDR1 MNHEY, CDR2 SVGAGI. V gave up 6 bases and J gave up 1 base, with 9 bases separating them. The CDR3 loop spans 14 amino acids.

The chain couples TRBV9 to TRBJ1-2; D call uncertain. The germline CDR1 and CDR2 sequences are SGDLS and YYNGEE. Trimming removed 3 bases at V and 3 bases at J, with 9 bases between. The CDR3 runs 13 residues. CDR3: CASSEGLYYGYTF. CDR3 nucleotide sequence: TGTGCCAGCAGCGAGGGCCTTTACTATGGCTACACCTTC. The full variable domain, its missing parts supplied by reference TRBV9 and TRBJ1-2, is DSGVTQTPKHLITATGQRVTLRCSPRSGDLSVYWYQQSLDQGLQFLIQYYNGEERAKGNILERFSAQQFPDLHSELNLSSLELGDSALYFCASSEGLYYGYTFGSGTRLTVV.

The rearrangement joins TRBV7-2 to TRBJ1-2, with 9 bases fitting TRBD1. The CDR3 has 16 amino acids. The V segment lost 4 bases and the J segment 3 bases; nucleotides outside the gene matches: 9. In germline, CDR1 is SGHTA, CDR2 FQGNSA. CDR3 sequence reads: CASSSYRGPIDYGYTF. The CDR3 DNA reads TGTGCCAGCAGCTCGTACAGGGGGCCGATTGACTATGGCTACACCTTC.

The CDR3 region is CASRRGAAETQYF. DNA of the CDR3: TGTGCCAGCAGGCGGGGGGCAGCAGAGACCCAGTACTTC. The genes are TRBV2 and TRBJ2-5; 8 nucleotides match TRBD2. The CDR3 has 13 amino acids. Germline V lookup: CDR1 SNHLY, CDR2 FYNNEI. V lost 6 bases and J lost 4; bases outside the gene matches: 4.

The chain links TRBV11-2 to TRBJ2-7; D unresolved. Looked up from germline, CDR1 is SGHAT and CDR2 is FQNNGV. V shed 1 base and J shed 0 bases, with 7 bases lying between them. CDR3 length: 14 residues. This chain's CDR3 is CASSLVQSSYEQYF. As DNA, the CDR3 is TGTGCCAGCAGCTTAGTGCAGAGCTCCTACGAGCAGTACTTC. Combining the CDR3 with reference TRBV11-2 and TRBJ2-7 gives the whole variable domain EAGVAQSPRYKIIEKRQSVAFWCNPISGHATLYWYQQILGQGPKLLIQFQNNGVVDDSQLPKDRFSAERLKGVDSTLKIQPAKLEDSAVYLCASSLVQSSYEQYFGPGTRLTVT.

V is TRBV27 and J is TRBJ2-7; TRBD1 matches at 7 bases. J gave up 2 bases and V 8 bases, and 6 bases lay outside the gene matches. The CDR3 totals 13 residues. The germline CDR1 and CDR2 sequences are MNHEY and SMNVEV (reference sequence). CDR3 DNA sequence: TGTGCCAGCGTCCGGGACAGAACCTACGAGCAGTACTTC. Its translation is CASVRDRTYEQYF.